This T cell receptor (beta chain) was identified during a study of spatial heterogeneity in lung cancer. Across the study: Median follow-up for sequenced PBMC samples was roughly two years after resection, when such samples existed. Fewer alpha-chain than beta-chain sequences were consistently detected.

In the library, each TCR cDNA molecule bore its own unique molecular identifier. TCRdb fed the 5' RACE reads into MiXCR, producing one record per CDR3 protein. Seen here are under 150,000 distinct CDR3 sequences, 10% to 15% observed once, and the top ten hold roughly 17%. The time point was: blood at routine non-recurrence follow-up after resection. The sequenced material consisted of unsorted whole RNA from tumor, nontumor lung or frozen PBMC. The study, taken as a whole, reports: Tumor TCRs that were ubiquitous and expanded showed up in blood more at resection than follow-up.

Worth noting for this clonotype: Its target is unknown.

CDR3 size: 13 residues. V was clipped by 2 bases and J by 6 bases; unmatched bases: 0. Germline-derived CDR1 and CDR2 are SGHRS and YFSETQ. The chain couples TRBV5-1 to TRBJ2-2; 8 bases agree with TRBD2. The material sequenced was PBMCs, taken at follow-up. The TCR was taken from a male donor with early-stage non-small cell lung cancer. In nucleotides, the CDR3 is TGCGCCAGCAGCTTTAGCGGGGCCGGGGAGCTGTTTTTT. Its protein is CASSFSGAGELFF.